The next 32 T cell receptor beta chains were all read from a single sample in a study of vaccination effects on CD4 cells after COVID-19 (dated by TCRdb to 2021 to 2024). These TCRs' antigens remain unknown. In the ViraFEST assay, PBMC were stimulated with viral peptide pools, and antigen-specific CD4+ T cell clonotypes were then identified by expansion using TCR sequencing. After around 11 days of culture, CD4+ T cells were isolated with the EasySep CD4+ T cell isolation kit. Participants received two doses of either the BNT162b2 or the mRNA-1273 mRNA SARS-CoV-2 vaccine. The library came from the immunoSEQ multiplex PCR assay. The source is immuneACCESS, and TCRdb retained only in-frame sequences with V and J called. Part of the clones is not carried over; for the studies checked, unresolved V genes explain less than half of this, and the remainder is unexplained. The sample includes roughly 27,000 clones, with over 55% observed a single time. The ten biggest clones cover about 10% of the sample.

The sequencing here drew on CD4+ T cells from PBMCs cultured with HCoV-NL63 spike peptides, taken after COVID-19 vaccination. The meaning of the sample's cell subset or site label: HCoV-NL63 spike overlapping peptide pool stimulation. These TCRs come from a human donor who received a COVID-19 vaccine.

V is TRBV9 and J is TRBJ1-4, with 10 nucleotides matching TRBD1. The ends lost 3 bases at V and 8 bases at J; junction bases unmatched: 1. Germline V gene data show CDR1 as SGDLS and CDR2 as YYNGEE. The CDR3 contains 13 residues. This CDR3 reads CASSAGQGEKLFF. The CDR3 nucleotides read TGTGCCAGCAGCGCGGGACAGGGGGAAAAACTGTTTTTT.

The rearrangement joins TRBV19 to TRBJ2-2; no definite D call. Germline CDR1 LNHDA, CDR2 SQIVND (reference sequence). Trimming left V 3 bases short and J 3 bases short, with 8 bases between. The CDR3 is 14 residues long. The chain's CDR3 is CASSIQEHTGELFF. CDR3 bases: TGTGCCAGTAGTATCCAGGAGCACACCGGGGAGCTGTTTTTT.

The chain uses TRBV10-3 and TRBJ2-7; D may be TRBD1 or TRBD2 (5 bases each). This CDR3 contains 15 residues. CDR1 ENHRY and CDR2 SYGVKD come from the germline V gene. V was pared by 2 bases and J by 2 bases, with 13 bases between. The CDR3 here is CAISEGLRGAYEQYF. The CDR3 DNA follows: TGTGCCATCAGTGAGGGTTTGAGGGGCGCCTACGAGCAGTACTTC.

DNA of the CDR3: TGTGCCAGCAGCTCTTCCACCTCTTTTAATTCACCCCTCCACTTT. Amino acids: CASSSSTSFNSPLHF. This chain joins TRBV11-2 and TRBJ1-6; D is unresolved. The CDR3 extends over 15 amino acids. Trimming shortened V by 4 bases and J by 6 bases, and 13 bases separated the two germline ends. Germline CDR1 SGHAT, CDR2 FQNNGV.

The chain links TRBV5-3 to TRBJ1-5; 11 nucleotides agree with TRBD1. TRBV5-3 is placed among ORFs of uncertain function. The CDR3 runs 16 residues. V was clipped by 4 bases and J by 1 base; unmatched bases: 4. The CDR3 loop reads CARSPGTGGSNQPQHF. DNA for the CDR3: TGTGCCAGAAGCCCCGGGACAGGGGGAAGCAATCAGCCCCAGCATTTT.

This clone was observed a handful of times. V and J are TRBV18 and TRBJ1-5; D gene ambiguous. In germline, CDR1 is KGHSH, CDR2 LQKENI. The length of the CDR3 is 15 residues. The V end lost 3 bases, the J end lost 5 bases, and 14 bases lay between the germline ends. The CDR3 coding sequence is TGTGCCAGCTCACCGGAGACGGAGTATTATCAGCCCCAGCATTTT. It is translated as CASSPETEYYQPQHF. Variable domain in full (rest from reference TRBV18 and TRBJ1-5): NAGVMQNPRHLVRRRGQEARLRCSPMKGHSHVYWYRQLPEEGLKFMVYLQKENIIDESGMPKERFSAEFPKEGPSILRIQQVVRGDSAAYFCASSPETEYYQPQHFGDGTRLSIL.

V and J are TRBV2 and TRBJ2-5, with 9 bases aligning to TRBD1. This CDR3 contains 15 residues. The junction had 6 bases not matched to a gene; V was cut back by 2 bases and J by 5 bases. CDR1 and CDR2 (germline): SNHLY, FYNNEI. The CDR3 DNA follows: TGTGCCAGCAGTGAACAGGGACAGGGTACGGAGACCCAGTACTTC. This sequence encodes CASSEQGQGTETQYF.

This clone was found a few times. This chain uses TRBV5-6 with TRBJ2-7; possibly TRBD1 for D (6 bases). This CDR3 has 13 amino acids. Germline-derived CDR1 and CDR2 are SGHDT and YYEEEE. V dropped 3 bases and J dropped 0 bases, with 7 bases sitting between them. As DNA, the CDR3 is TGTGCCAGCAGCTCAGGGGCCTCCTACGAGCAGTACTTC. This translates into CASSSGASYEQYF.

CDR3 in DNA: TGTGCCAGCAGCTCCGAAATAGCGGGAGGGCCCACCGGGGAGCTGTTTTTT. This translates into CASSSEIAGGPTGELFF. V gene TRBV7-2 combines with J gene TRBJ2-2; 11 bases are shared with TRBD2. The V gene end was trimmed by 4 bases and the J gene end by 4 bases; junction bases not matched to a gene: 8. This CDR3 is 17 amino acids long. Germline V gene data show CDR1 as SGHTA and CDR2 as FQGNSA.

The sample holds one count of this clone. The chain has TRBV6-4 and TRBJ1-5; D gene unclear. CDR3 length equals 13 residues. The germline gives CDR1 MRHNA, CDR2 SNTAGT. V dropped 6 bases and J dropped 4 bases, with 10 bases sitting between them. The CDR3 DNA sequence: TGTGCCAGCAGGGCCAGCCTAAATCAGCCCCAGCATTTT. Amino acids: CASRASLNQPQHF.

The J gene is TRBJ1-1, the V gene TRBV10-1; D remains ambiguous. Trimming removed 4 bases at V and 0 bases at J, with 6 bases between. The CDR3 is 13 residues long. The germline V gene encodes CDR1 WNHNN and CDR2 SYGVQD (reference sequence). The CDR3 reads CASSGTLNTEAFF. The CDR3 nucleotides read TGCGCCAGCAGTGGAACATTGAACACTGAAGCTTTCTTT.

The rearrangement links TRBV10-1 to TRBJ2-7; 12 bases fit TRBD1. The V gene end was trimmed by 8 bases and the J gene end by 7 bases; junction bases not matched to a gene: 9. Germline CDR1 WNHNN, CDR2 SYGVQD (reference sequence). This CDR3 has 14 amino acids. For the CDR3, the DNA is TGCGCCAGCGAGAAGGGACAGGGGGCAGGGGAGCAGTACTTC. Residues: CASEKGQGAGEQYF.

The rearrangement joins TRBV19 to TRBJ1-5; D is uncertain. This CDR3 has 14 amino acids. Per germline, CDR1 LNHDA and CDR2 SQIVND (reference sequence). V was clipped by 0 bases and J by 7 bases, with 10 bases between them. CDR3 region: CASSIDLGSQPQHF. DNA of the CDR3: TGTGCCAGTAGTATAGATCTGGGATCCCAGCCCCAGCATTTT.

The V call is TRBV13, the J call TRBJ1-3; D is ambiguous. Deletions cut 4 bases from V and 0 bases from J, with 7 bases between. CDR1 is PRHDT and CDR2 is FYEKMQ in the germline V gene (reference sequence). This CDR3 is built from 14 residues. CDR3 bases: TGTGCCAGCAGCTCCAAGAGCTCTGGAAACACCATATATTTT. This translates into CASSSKSSGNTIYF.

V is TRBV6-1 and J is TRBJ2-3; 14 bases match TRBD2. The germline CDR1 and CDR2 sequences are MNHNS and SASEGT. The CDR3 covers 20 residues. The J segment lost 1 base and the V segment lost 0 bases, leaving 9 bases of the junction unmatched. This CDR3 reads CASSEAGLAGARRGTDTQYF. The CDR3 nucleotides are TGTGCCAGCAGTGAAGCGGGACTAGCGGGAGCGCGGCGGGGCACAGATACGCAGTATTTT.

This chain joins TRBV29-1 and TRBJ1-5; tentative D call: TRBD1 (5 bases). The CDR3 has 14 residues. Germline values: CDR1 SQVTM, CDR2 ANQGSEA. V was shortened by 3 bases and J by 3 bases, with 12 bases between the two germline ends. The CDR3 is CSVDLATVNQPQHF. The CDR3 coding sequence is TGCAGCGTTGATCTAGCGACAGTCAATCAGCCCCAGCATTTT.

This chain links TRBV4-2 with TRBJ1-3; perhaps TRBD1 as D (5 bases). Germline V lookup: CDR1 LGHNA, CDR2 YNFKEQ. Deletions cut 1 base from V and 0 bases from J, with 13 bases between. The length of the CDR3 is 17 residues. CDR3 residues: CASSQGAGKSSGNTIYF. Here the CDR3 DNA reads TGTGCCAGCAGCCAAGGGGCAGGGAAAAGCTCTGGAAACACCATATATTTT.

This chain joins TRBV5-4 and TRBJ2-7, with TRBD2 identical over 13 bases. Germline trimming cut 4 bases from V and 3 bases from J; bases unmatched to any gene: 10. The germline V gene encodes CDR1 SGHNT and CDR2 YYREEE (reference sequence). CDR3 length: 17 residues. CDR3: CASSKGLAGVNSYEQYF. The CDR3 DNA is TGTGCCAGCAGCAAAGGACTAGCGGGAGTTAATAGCTACGAGCAGTACTTC.

This clone was picked up a small number of times. The chain uses TRBV5-1 and TRBJ2-1, with 8 positions matching TRBD2. The CDR3 length is 16 residues. CDR1 is SGHRS and CDR2 is YFSETQ in the germline V gene. Trimming cost V 1 base and J 7 bases; bases outside gene matches: 10. The CDR3 coding sequence is TGCGCCAGCAGCTTGCGGACTAGCCAGCTCCGTAATGAGCAGTTCTTC. Residues: CASSLRTSQLRNEQFF.

This clone was recorded once. The chain is built from TRBV11-2 and TRBJ1-3; D is unclear. The CDR3 contains 15 residues. Germline V lookup: CDR1 SGHAT, CDR2 FQNNGV. V was trimmed by 1 base and J by 0 bases, leaving 7 bases between them. CDR3 DNA sequence: TGTGCCAGCAGCTTAGGGCGACTCTCTGGAAACACCATATATTTT. Amino acids: CASSLGRLSGNTIYF.

This CDR3 reads CASTPESYEQYF. The CDR3 region has the DNA TGTGCCAGCACTCCAGAATCCTACGAGCAGTACTTC. The rearrangement joins TRBV6-4 to TRBJ2-7; no reliable D call. V lost 7 bases and J lost 1, with 8 bases in between. This CDR3 is built from 12 residues. Germline CDR1 and CDR2: MRHNA and SNTAGT.

The chain has TRBV19 and TRBJ1-1, with 8 nucleotides matching TRBD1. This CDR3 contains 15 residues. V gave up 5 bases and J gave up 1 base; unmatched junction bases: 6. Germline V gene lookup returns CDR1 LNHDA and CDR2 SQIVND (reference sequence). The DNA of the CDR3 is TGTGCCAGTAGTCCCGAGGGACAGGCGAACACTGAAGCTTTCTTT. This codes for CASSPEGQANTEAFF.

The V and J genes are TRBV4-2 and TRBJ2-1; D not certain. V was shortened by 5 bases and J by 0 bases, with 14 bases between the two germline ends. Germline CDR1 is LGHNA and CDR2 is YNFKEQ. The CDR3 contains 16 residues. CDR3: CASSSTGWDSYNEQFF. The DNA of the CDR3 is TGTGCCAGCAGCTCCACCGGATGGGACTCCTACAATGAGCAGTTCTTC.

A few counts support this clone. The CDR3 coding sequence is TGCAGTGCTAGTTCTGGACAGGGAGAAACTGAAGCTTTCTTT. Encoded protein: CSASSGQGETEAFF. V and J are TRBV20-1 and TRBJ1-1; 8 positions agree with TRBD1. The V and J ends lost 3 bases and 5 bases, in that order; junction bases with no gene match: 8. Per germline, CDR1 DFQATT and CDR2 SNEGSKA (reference sequence). This CDR3 comprises 14 residues.

The chain has TRBV6-5 and TRBJ1-4; possible D gene TRBD1, 6 bases. Germline values: CDR1 MNHEY, CDR2 SVGAGI. The CDR3 loop spans 14 amino acids. V lost 7 bases to trimming and J lost 0 bases, with 9 bases between them. The CDR3 DNA is TGTGCCAGCAAGGACAGTGCAACTAATGAAAAACTGTTTTTT. Protein product: CASKDSATNEKLFF.

The chain joins TRBV11-3 to TRBJ2-2; 7 bases line up with TRBD2. The V and J ends lost 1 base and 2 bases, in that order; junction bases with no gene match: 4. Per the germline V gene, CDR1 is SGHNT and CDR2 is YENEEA. CDR3 length equals 16 residues. CDR3 DNA sequence: TGTGCCAGCAGCTTAGGCGGGGGACCTAACACCGGGGAGCTGTTTTTT. Translated, it gives CASSLGGGPNTGELFF.

This clone showed up just once. This chain links TRBV5-1 with TRBJ2-3; D may be TRBD2 (6 bases). The CDR3 is made up of 15 amino acids. Trimming removed 5 bases from V and 2 bases from J, with 15 bases in between. Germline CDR1 reads SGHRS; CDR2 reads YFSETQ. The CDR3 reads CASRMGTGDTDTQYF. The DNA of the CDR3 is TGCGCCAGCAGGATGGGGACGGGGGACACAGATACGCAGTATTTT.

V and J are TRBV6-5 and TRBJ2-1; 12 nucleotides match TRBD2. The CDR3 extends over 16 amino acids. V gave up 2 bases and J gave up 8 bases; unmatched junction bases: 7. Per the germline V gene, CDR1 is MNHEY and CDR2 is SVGAGI. In DNA, the CDR3 is TGTGCCAGCAGTTACGCCCCGACTAGCGGGAGAGATGAGCAGTTCTTC. Protein: CASSYAPTSGRDEQFF.

This clone was recorded a few times. Written as DNA, the CDR3 is TGCGCCAGCAGTGACGCCTTTTCCTGGGGCAGCTCGGATGAAGCTTTCTTT. Its protein is CASSDAFSWGSSDEAFF. The chain uses TRBV10-2 and TRBJ1-1, with a tentative D call TRBD1 (5 bases). Looked up from germline, CDR1 is WSHSY and CDR2 is SAAADI. Trimming pared 3 bases from V and 7 bases from J, leaving 24 bases between. The CDR3 is made up of 17 amino acids.

The chain carries TRBV7-9 and TRBJ2-5; D gene unclear. This CDR3 is 16 amino acids long. Trimming left V 5 bases short and J 5 bases short, with 21 bases between. Germline assignment: CDR1 SEHNR and CDR2 FQNEAQ (reference sequence). The CDR3 loop is CASSGRRSGSWETQYF. The CDR3 DNA reads TGTGCCAGCAGCGGGCGGCGCAGTGGGTCCTGGGAGACCCAGTACTTC.

The chain is built from TRBV5-1 and TRBJ1-2, with TRBD1 matching over 8 bases. Germline V gene data show CDR1 as SGHRS and CDR2 as YFSETQ. Losses at the gene ends were 2 bases for V and 1 base for J; bases not matched to a gene: 4. The CDR3 consists of 15 residues. CDR3 sequence: CASSLSGGDNYGYTF. CDR3 in DNA: TGCGCCAGCAGCTTATCAGGGGGCGATAACTATGGCTACACCTTC.

The rearrangement joins TRBV10-3 to TRBJ1-6; the match to TRBD1 covers 9 bases. CDR1 and CDR2 (germline): ENHRY, SYGVKD. The CDR3 is made up of 15 amino acids. Trimming took 3 bases from V and 9 from J; bases not matched to a gene: 6. CDR3 in amino acids: CAISDTGTGTSPLHF. CDR3 DNA sequence: TGTGCCATCAGTGATACCGGGACAGGGACTTCACCCCTCCACTTT.